One and the same sample provided the 18 T cell receptor beta chains below, sequenced in a study of blood T cells in healthy people across ages (dated by TCRdb to between 2014 and 2017). Libraries were built with 5' RACE. This sample was sequenced with an Illumina HiSeq 2500. A second PCR of about 6 to 12 cycles was run with a J-beta primer mix and a sample-barcoded 5' primer. TCRdb ran its own pipeline on the public reads, namely fastp trimming at Q25 and MiXCR clone calling, and kept in-frame beta chains. A single entry per CDR3 protein holds the most common genes and DNA from its merged rows. The sample table holds 800,000 to 950,000 distinct CDR3 sequences, of which around 29% were seen once. Of the sample, approximately 10% is held by the ten largest clones. This sample was also put to use in a study of T cells of mothers and their children.

Sequencing used blood. The receptors were gathered from a woman aged 35 to 49 in good health.

The rearrangement links TRBV27 to TRBJ1-2; D uncertain. Per the germline V gene, CDR1 is MNHEY and CDR2 is SMNVEV (reference sequence). The V and J ends lost 0 bases and 7 bases respectively, with 12 bases between them. This CDR3 has 14 residues. The CDR3 DNA reads TGTGCCAGCAGTTTATCGGCCGGCCCAGGTGGCTACACCTTC. It yields the protein CASSLSAGPGGYTF.

Remarks on this clonotype: A junction end diverges from the germline sequence, so it may reflect a read error. The genes are TRBV14 and TRBJ2-3, with D perhaps being TRBD1 or TRBD2 (5 bases each). Germline V gene sequence: CDR1 SGHDN, CDR2 FVKESK. This CDR3 is 15 amino acids long. CDR3: CASSQDRTYTGTQYF. As DNA, the CDR3 is TGTGCCAGCAGCCAAGACAGGACTTATACAGGTACGCAGTATTTT.

The table lists this clonotype with a few counts. The rearrangement joins TRBV9 to TRBJ2-7; either TRBD1 or TRBD2 may supply D (6 bases each). CDR1 and CDR2 (germline): SGDLS, YYNGEE. The CDR3 is 13 residues long. V lost 4 bases to trimming and J lost 5 bases, with 13 bases between them. In nucleotides, the CDR3 is TGTGCCAGCAGCAGTAACAGGGAGGACGAGCAGTACTTC. Translated: CASSSNREDEQYF.

This clonotype was seen a handful of times. The chain recombines TRBV5-1 with TRBJ2-2; a weak D match, TRBD2 (6 bases). V shed 0 bases and J shed 0 bases, with 9 bases lying between them. Germline-derived CDR1 and CDR2 are SGHRS and YFSETQ. This CDR3 comprises 16 residues. The CDR3 DNA sequence: TGCGCCAGCAGCTTGGCCAGGGACTCGAACACCGGGGAGCTGTTTTTT. Translating gives CASSLARDSNTGELFF.

The rearrangement links TRBV29-1 to TRBJ2-3, with 10 bases fitting TRBD1. The CDR3 has 15 residues. Losses at the gene ends were 6 bases for V and 1 base for J; bases not matched to a gene: 7. Germline V gene sequence: CDR1 SQVTM, CDR2 ANQGSEA. The CDR3 loop reads CSVGKGTGGTDTQYF. The CDR3 nucleotides read TGCAGCGTGGGGAAAGGGACAGGGGGCACAGATACGCAGTATTTT.

Concerning this clonotype: The junction does not match germline at one end; this may be a read error. The J gene is TRBJ2-5, the V gene TRBV7-2, with 7 bases that match TRBD2. CDR3 length: 16 residues. CDR1 and CDR2 (germline): SGHTA, FQGNSA. CDR3 residues: CASSPSRRLAGETRYF. The DNA for the CDR3 is TGTGCCAGCAGCCCATCCAGAAGACTAGCTGGAGAGACCCGGTACTTC. The full variable domain, completed using reference TRBV7-2 and TRBJ2-5, is GAGVSQSPSNKVTEKGKDVELRCDPISGHTALYWYRQSLGQGLEFLIYFQGNSAPDKSGLPSDRFSAERTGGSVSTLTIQRTQQEDSAVYLCASSPSRRLAGETRYFGPGTRLLVL.

This clonotype showed up just a few times. V usage is TRBV20-1 and J usage is TRBJ2-7; unclear D gene. The CDR3 sequence is 9 residues long. V was trimmed by 2 bases and J by 12 bases, leaving 8 bases between them. Germline loops: CDR1 DFQATT, CDR2 SNEGSKA (reference sequence). The CDR3 coding sequence is TGCAGTGCTAGACCCCATTTGTACTTC. Its protein is CSARPHLYF.

The chain is built from TRBV11-2 and TRBJ1-4, with 7 bases aligning to TRBD1. Germline V CDR1 and CDR2: SGHAT, FQNNGV. Unmatched junction bases numbered 8, after V lost 5 bases and J lost 8 bases. The CDR3 consists of 14 residues. The CDR3 coding sequence is TGTGCCAGCAGCCAGACAGGGATTGAGGAAAAACTGTTTTTT. It codes for CASSQTGIEEKLFF. The entire variable domain, with the rest obtained from reference TRBV11-2 and TRBJ1-4, is as follows: EAGVAQSPRYKIIEKRQSVAFWCNPISGHATLYWYQQILGQGPKLLIQFQNNGVVDDSQLPKDRFSAERLKGVDSTLKIQPAKLEDSAVYLCASSQTGIEEKLFFGSGTQLSVL.

This clonotype was seen a few times. This rearrangement joins TRBV5-1 to TRBJ1-1, with a weak D call TRBD1 (5 bases). Trimming left V 5 bases short and J 5 bases short, with 16 bases between. This CDR3 is 14 amino acids long. In germline, CDR1 is SGHRS, CDR2 YFSETQ. CDR3 loop: CASRGTSIGTEAFF. The CDR3 nucleotides read TGCGCCAGCAGGGGGACTTCAATCGGGACTGAAGCTTTCTTT.

The V gene is TRBV14, the J gene TRBJ2-5, with 7 positions matching TRBD2. The CDR3 totals 16 residues. The trim removed 4 bases at V and 4 bases at J, leaving 12 bases unmatched. Germline assignment: CDR1 SGHDN and CDR2 FVKESK. The CDR3 is CASSPSQGGARETQYF. The CDR3 DNA follows: TGTGCCAGCAGCCCAAGCCAGGGAGGGGCAAGAGAGACCCAGTACTTC.

This clonotype was recorded a few times. This sequence joins TRBV4-1 and TRBJ2-7; D is unclear. This CDR3 spans 14 amino acids. Germline V gene data show CDR1 as MGHRA and CDR2 as YSYEKL. Trimming removed 0 bases from V and 2 bases from J, with 8 bases in between. CDR3 nucleotide sequence: TGCGCCAGCAGCCAAGATTCCGACCCCTACGAGCAGTACTTC. Encoded protein: CASSQDSDPYEQYF.

The chain has TRBV19 and TRBJ2-7; the D gene is possibly TRBD2 (5 bases). V lost 0 bases to trimming and J lost 0 bases, with 9 bases between them. This CDR3 has 15 amino acids. Germline values: CDR1 LNHDA, CDR2 SQIVND (reference sequence). The CDR3 sequence: CASSIDTGNSYEQYF. CDR3 coding DNA: TGTGCCAGTAGTATAGATACGGGGAACTCCTACGAGCAGTACTTC.

V usage is TRBV12-3 or TRBV12-4 and J usage is TRBJ1-2, with 11 bases matching TRBD1. V gave up 6 bases and J gave up 7 bases; unmatched junction bases: 7. This CDR3 spans 14 amino acids. DNA for the CDR3: TGTGCCAGCAGCAGGGGACAGGGGGAAGTTGGCTACACCTTC. As protein: CASSRGQGEVGYTF.

The table lists this clonotype with many counts. This chain connects TRBV5-1 to TRBJ2-1; 9 bases fit TRBD2. J lost 4 bases, V lost 2 bases, and 4 bases had no gene match. The CDR3 extends over 15 amino acids. CDR1 and CDR2 from the germline V gene are SGHRS and YFSETQ. This chain's CDR3 is CASSFQSGGYNEQFF. CDR3 sequence (DNA): TGCGCCAGCAGCTTTCAGAGCGGGGGGTACAATGAGCAGTTCTTC.

The sample holds one count of this clonotype. A read error is possible here, since a much larger clone lies one base away. This chain uses TRBV25-1 with TRBJ2-7, with 9 nucleotides matching TRBD2. CDR1 and CDR2 from the germline V gene are MGHDK and SYGVNS. The CDR3 runs 15 residues. The CDR3 sequence: CACSDTLAGYYEQYF. The CDR3 bases are TGTGCCTGCAGTGACACTCTAGCGGGGTACTACGAGCAGTACTTC.

The chain has TRBV6-1 and TRBJ1-2; 10 positions agree with TRBD1. Germline CDR1 reads MNHNS; CDR2 reads SASEGT. The CDR3 consists of 15 residues. V lost 7 bases to trimming and J lost 4 bases; unmatched junction nucleotides: 9. The CDR3 nucleotides read TGTGCCAGCACTCCAGGGACAGGGGAATCCTATGGCTACACCTTC. This translates into CASTPGTGESYGYTF.

This clonotype was seen only a few times. This may be a read error, as it is one base from a much larger clone. V and J are TRBV20-1 and TRBJ2-7, with 7 bases lining up with TRBD2. Germline V gene sequence: CDR1 DFQATT, CDR2 SNEGSKA (reference sequence). The CDR3 extends over 15 amino acids. The CDR3 DNA is TGCAGTGCTAGAGATCCGACGGGGGGTCCTTACGGGCAGTACTTC. Translation gives CSARDPTGGPYGQYF.

This clonotype was recorded at least ten times. The rearrangement joins TRBV4-3 to TRBJ2-5; the match to TRBD2 covers 11 bases. V trimming: 5 bases; J trimming: 2 bases; junction bases outside the gene matches: 4. This CDR3 region has 15 residues. Germline loops: CDR1 LGHNA, CDR2 YSLEER. DNA of the CDR3: TGCGCCAGCAGCTTACTAGCGGGGGATCAAGAGACCCAGTACTTC. Translated, it gives CASSLLAGDQETQYF.